This T cell receptor beta chain was identified in a study of blood T cells in healthy people across ages. The CDR3 length is 13 residues. Per germline, CDR1 DFQATT and CDR2 SNEGSKA (reference sequence). After removal of 3 bases from V and 9 bases from J, the junction contained 7 bases not matched to a gene. In regard to this clonotype: Its antigen is undetermined.

A second PCR, run for about 7 to 11 cycles, used a sample-barcoded 5' primer plus a J-beta primer mix. In TCRdb, the 5' RACE reads were re-called with MiXCR into one record per CDR3 protein. The sample holds 800,000 or so distinct CDR3 sequences, about 62% seen once. The study's findings and limits: Changes in expanded clonotypes were possibly confounded, as the CMV status of donors was unknown. Unsorted PBMCs blocked a conclusive comparison of naive and antigen-experienced cells.

The V gene is TRBV20-1, the J gene TRBJ2-1; the match to TRBD1 covers 8 bases. The specimen sequenced was blood. The source of this sequence is a young man in good health. The CDR3 loop reads CSARWTGLAEQFF. The CDR3 bases are TGCAGTGCTAGGTGGACAGGGTTGGCTGAGCAGTTCTTC.